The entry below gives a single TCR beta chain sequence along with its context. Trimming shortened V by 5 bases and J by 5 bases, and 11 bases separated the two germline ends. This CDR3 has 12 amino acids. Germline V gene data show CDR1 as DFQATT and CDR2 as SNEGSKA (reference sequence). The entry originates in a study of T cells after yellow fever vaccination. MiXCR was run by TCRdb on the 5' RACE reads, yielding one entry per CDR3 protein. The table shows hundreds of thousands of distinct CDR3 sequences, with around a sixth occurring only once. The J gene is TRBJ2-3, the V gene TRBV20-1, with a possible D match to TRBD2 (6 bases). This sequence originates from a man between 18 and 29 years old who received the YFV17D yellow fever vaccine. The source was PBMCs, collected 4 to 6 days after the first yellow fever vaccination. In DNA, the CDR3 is TGCAGTGCTCGGGGGTGGGGAGATACGCAGTATTTT. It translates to CSARGWGDTQYF.